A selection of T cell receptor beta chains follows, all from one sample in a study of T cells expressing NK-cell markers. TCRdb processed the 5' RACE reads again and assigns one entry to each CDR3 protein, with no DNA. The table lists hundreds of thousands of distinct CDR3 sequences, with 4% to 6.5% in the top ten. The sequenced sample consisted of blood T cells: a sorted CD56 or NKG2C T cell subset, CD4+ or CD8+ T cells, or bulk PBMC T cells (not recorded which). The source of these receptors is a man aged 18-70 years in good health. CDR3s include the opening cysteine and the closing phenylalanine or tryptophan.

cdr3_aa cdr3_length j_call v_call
CASSPRVAGGRETQYF 16 TRBJ2-5 TRBV7-2
CAISESTLAVQETQYF 16 TRBJ2-5 TRBV10-3
CASSPRLEGQPLETQYF 17 TRBJ2-5 TRBV18
CASSLGGVVNTEAFF 15 TRBJ1-1 TRBV7-8
CSVPISSGNTIYF 13 TRBJ1-3 TRBV20-1
CASSWRVSRTEAFF 14 TRBJ1-1 TRBV6-5
CAWKGQAAPTEAFF 14 TRBJ1-1 TRBV30
CATRTDSYEQYF 12 TRBJ2-7 TRBV6-1
CASSLGGTVGYEQYF 15 TRBJ2-7 TRBV7-8
CASSFRAGGIFNEQFF 16 TRBJ2-1 TRBV7-3
CASSPSGTYTQYF 13 TRBJ2-3 TRBV6-2/TRBV6-3
CASSLWASGGNEQFF 15 TRBJ2-1 TRBV27
CASSLEGRPGYGYTF 15 TRBJ1-2 TRBV7-9
CASSPGQLRSYEQYF 15 TRBJ2-7 TRBV7-9
CASRRRPGATNEKLFF 16 TRBJ1-4 TRBV6-1
CASSPTRAQGTQYF 14 TRBJ2-3 TRBV5-1